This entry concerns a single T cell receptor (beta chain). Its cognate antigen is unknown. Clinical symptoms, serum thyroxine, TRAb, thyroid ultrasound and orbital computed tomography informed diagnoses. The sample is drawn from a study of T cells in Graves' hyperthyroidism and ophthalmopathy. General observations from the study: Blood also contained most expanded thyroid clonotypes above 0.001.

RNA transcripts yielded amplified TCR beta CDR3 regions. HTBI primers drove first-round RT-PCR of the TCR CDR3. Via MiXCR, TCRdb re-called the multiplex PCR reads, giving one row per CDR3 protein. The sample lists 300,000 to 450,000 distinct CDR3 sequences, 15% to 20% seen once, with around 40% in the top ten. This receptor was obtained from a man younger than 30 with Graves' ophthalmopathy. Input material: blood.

CDR3 residues: CASSRRDGYNSPLHF. Written as DNA, the CDR3 is TGTGCCAGCAGTCGCCGGGACGGCTATAATTCACCCCTCCACTTT. This sequence joins TRBV27 and TRBJ1-6, with TRBD1 as a possible D gene (5 bases). Germline CDR1 and CDR2: MNHEY and SMNVEV (reference sequence). The CDR3 is 15 residues long. V was clipped by 5 bases and J by 3 bases, with 11 bases between them.